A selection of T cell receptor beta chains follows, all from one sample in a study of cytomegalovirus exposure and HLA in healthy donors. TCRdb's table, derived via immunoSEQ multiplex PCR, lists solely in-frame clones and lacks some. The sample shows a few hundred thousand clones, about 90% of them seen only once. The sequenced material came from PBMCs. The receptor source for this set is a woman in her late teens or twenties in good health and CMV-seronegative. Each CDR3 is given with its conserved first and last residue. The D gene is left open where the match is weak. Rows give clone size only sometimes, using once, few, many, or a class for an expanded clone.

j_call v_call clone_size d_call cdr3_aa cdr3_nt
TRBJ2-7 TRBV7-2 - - CASSLTGTSYEQYF TGTGCCAGCAGCCTCACAGGGACCTCCTACGAGCAGTACTTC
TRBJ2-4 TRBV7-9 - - CASSSPQAGAQNIQYF TGTGCCAGCAGCTCCCCCCAGGCGGGGGCCCAAAACATTCAGTACTTC
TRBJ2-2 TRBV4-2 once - CASSHLSNGINTGELFF TGTGCCAGCAGCCATCTCTCGAACGGGATTAACACCGGGGAGCTGTTTTTT
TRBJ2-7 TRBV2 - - CASSGGGHPYEQYF TGTGCCAGCAGTGGGGGAGGACACCCCTACGAGCAGTACTTC
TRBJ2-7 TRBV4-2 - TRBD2 CASSQDSGRIYEQYF TGTGCCAGCAGCCAAGATAGCGGGAGAATCTACGAGCAGTACTTC
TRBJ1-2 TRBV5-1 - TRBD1 CASSSPLSAGGEGYTF TGCGCCAGCAGCTCACCCTTGAGCGCAGGGGGAGAGGGCTACACCTTC
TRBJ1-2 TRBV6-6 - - CASSYARGLDYGYTF TGTGCCAGCAGTTACGCTAGGGGGTTGGACTATGGCTACACCTTC
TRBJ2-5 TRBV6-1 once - CASRDGLQETQYF TGTGCCAGCAGAGACGGACTCCAAGAGACCCAGTACTTC
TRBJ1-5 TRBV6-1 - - CASQGPNQPQHF TGTGCCAGCCAGGGTCCCAATCAGCCCCAGCATTTT
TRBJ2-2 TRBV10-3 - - CANGLGLNTGELFF TGTGCCAACGGGCTAGGACTCAACACCGGGGAGCTGTTTTTT
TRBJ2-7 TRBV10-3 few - CAIRTDSYEQYF TGTGCCATCAGGACGGACAGCTACGAGCAGTACTTC
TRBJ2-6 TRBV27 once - CASSLQGTGANVLTF TGTGCCAGCAGTTTGCAGGGAACTGGGGCCAACGTCCTGACTTTC
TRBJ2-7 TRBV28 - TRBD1 CASRTPGTGIYEQYF TGTGCCAGCAGGACCCCAGGGACAGGGATCTACGAGCAGTACTTC
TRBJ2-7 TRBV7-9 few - CASSLGASYEQYF TGTGCCAGCAGCTTAGGAGCTAGCTACGAGCAGTACTTC
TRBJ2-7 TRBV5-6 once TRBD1 CASRRTGRQYEQYF TGTGCCAGCAGACGGACAGGGCGACAGTACGAGCAGTACTTC
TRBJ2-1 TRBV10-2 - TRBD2 CASSKPRAGGPVNEQFF TGCGCCAGCTCAAAACCCCGAGCGGGAGGGCCCGTCAATGAGCAGTTCTTC
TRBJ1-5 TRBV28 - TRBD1 CASSFRDRAHQPQHF TGTGCCAGCAGCTTCCGGGACAGGGCCCATCAGCCCCAGCATTTT